A selection of T cell receptor beta chains follows, all from one sample in a study of Graves' ophthalmopathy and Graves' hyperthyroidism. In TCRdb, the multiplex PCR reads were re-called with MiXCR into one record per CDR3 protein. This sample has roughly 600,000 distinct CDR3 sequences, with roughly 40% found just once. The sequencing input was peripheral blood or thyroid tissue (not recorded which). These receptors came from an adult man with Graves' hyperthyroidism. CDR3s leave out the opening cysteine and the closing phenylalanine or tryptophan. Where a row states a size, it is once, few, many or the class of an expanded clone; other rows omit it.

TRBV2,TRBJ1-5,few,ASRRGGDQPQH
TRBV2,TRBJ2-7,many,ASSVFYEQY
TRBV20-1,TRBJ2-2,many,SARDFQAGETGELF
TRBV29-1,TRBJ2-2,.,SALKAANTGELF
TRBV6-5,TRBJ1-3,.,ASSPFVDTIY
TRBV7-2,TRBJ2-3,few,ASSLVPGVTDTQY
TRBV7-6,TRBJ1-2,.,ASSLRSGTGYGYT
TRBV2,TRBJ1-4,.,ASSPGGVGATNEKLF
TRBV7-9,TRBJ1-1,many,ASSLSGDNTEAF
TRBV7-9,TRBJ2-6,.,ASSPRLGGANVLT
TRBV25-1,TRBJ2-7,.,ASSARDPPQHEQY
TRBV10-3,TRBJ1-5,many,AISEGTDQPQH
TRBV12-3/TRBV12-4,TRBJ2-1,.,ASSSPPGTSGGSSYNGQF
TRBV20-1,TRBJ1-5,many,SATTGGNQPQH
TRBV15,TRBJ2-7,.,ATSRGIGYEQY
TRBV12-3/TRBV12-4,TRBJ1-6,many,ASSLDRIYNSPLH
TRBV25-1,TRBJ2-2,many,ASSVTELGGELF
TRBV24-1,TRBJ2-1,few,ATSGGVSYNEQF
TRBV2,TRBJ2-2,many,ASSESVTGELF
TRBV10-3,TRBJ2-7,once,ASNRDEQY
TRBV7-6,TRBJ2-2,many,ASSSKVLGGELF
TRBV5-1,TRBJ2-7,many,ASSFLGGLAGDEQY
TRBV5-1,TRBJ1-2,once,ASSLSGNTGDGYT
TRBV5-1,TRBJ2-7,many,ASSSGQSQGDEQY
TRBV10-3,TRBJ2-2,.,AISESSGTGYTGELF
TRBV7-9,TRBJ1-2,few,ASREDRAAGYT
TRBV7-8,TRBJ2-7,.,ASSLMSWRPPSSYEQY
TRBV19,TRBJ1-2,many,ASSASPIMTGRLNTNYGYT
TRBV10-3,TRBJ2-3,.,AISEPDRTDTQY
TRBV15,TRBJ1-6,.,ATSRDGGAYNSPLH
TRBV4-1,TRBJ1-6,few,ASSQAAGQTHSPLH
TRBV19,TRBJ1-1,many,ASSTFSTGFEAF
TRBV19,TRBJ1-5,many,ASKREGVISQPQH
TRBV28,TRBJ1-1,.,ASSPPGGANTEAF
TRBV2,TRBJ2-1,.,ASSEARVLNNEQF
TRBV25-1,TRBJ2-7,.,ASRAQGSYEQY
TRBV20-1,TRBJ2-7,many,SARDTSGQRGGYEQY